This is a list of T cell receptor beta chains from one sample in a study of blood T cell repertoires in COVID-19. Here immunoSEQ multiplex PCR was the method, and the copy in TCRdb shows in-frame clones only, minus some. The data contain 200,000 to 250,000 clones, roughly 80% of them seen just once; the ten biggest clones take up roughly 3.4%. The sample comprised peripheral blood. The receptors derive from a woman under 30 with acute or convalescent COVID-19. The CDR3 runs from the conserved cysteine through the conserved F or W. Each record gives: V gene, J gene, CDR3 protein.

>TRBV5-1|TRBJ1-2
CASSLDRASLYGYTF
>TRBV19|TRBJ1-2
CASSTSGSPNYGYTF
>TRBV12-2|TRBJ2-1
CASQPPGLPYNEQFF
>TRBV29-1|TRBJ1-2
CSVAGPGDGYTF
>TRBV7-2|TRBJ1-5
CASSLAVMGTGDSQPQHF
>TRBV30|TRBJ1-2
CAWRLWAGDSGGHGYTF
>TRBV5-1|TRBJ2-1
CASSLSLAGVDPRNEQFF
>TRBV5-6|TRBJ1-2
CASSSGRWWGNYGYTF
>TRBV3-1/TRBV3-2|TRBJ2-5
CASSQGWATQYF
>TRBV6-2/TRBV6-3|TRBJ2-3
CASSHGGASAWGTDTQYF
>TRBV7-9|TRBJ2-1
CASSSLGTSLYNEQFF
>TRBV7-9|TRBJ1-1
CASSLSDVEAFF
>TRBV6-5|TRBJ2-7
CASRPIAGSAEQYF
>TRBV4-3|TRBJ2-7
CASSQFPGEAGQGFYEQYF
>TRBV28|TRBJ2-7
CASSLSGKVNEQYF
>TRBV14|TRBJ2-3
CASSQDRGPADTQYF
>TRBV19|TRBJ1-1
CASSTHGGRMNTEAFF